A selection of T cell receptor beta chains follows, all from one sample in a study of blood T cell repertoires in COVID-19. Sequenced by immunoSEQ multiplex PCR; TCRdb stores in-frame clones only, minus some. The repertoire includes tens of thousands of clones, 75% to 90% of them detected once, and approximately 64% sits in the top ten. The specimen sequenced was peripheral blood. Receptors were obtained from a woman aged 80 or older with acute or convalescent COVID-19. Both conserved end residues are part of each CDR3. Fields, in order: J gene, clone size, D gene, V gene, CDR3 protein, CDR3 DNA. The D gene is left open where the match is weak. A row's size may be missing; if present it is once, few, many or a size class.

TRBJ2-3 | few | . | TRBV4-1 | CASSQDPSGSLALADTQYF | TGCGCCAGCAGCCAAGACCCCTCGGGTAGCCTCGCCCTAGCAGATACGCAGTATTTT
TRBJ1-6 | . | . | TRBV27 | CASSSDSENTVFNSPLHF | TGTGCCAGCAGTTCGGACAGTGAAAATACGGTTTTTAATTCACCCCTCCACTTT
TRBJ1-5 | . | TRBD1 | TRBV6-5 | CASSPPGQGNQPQHF | TGTGCCAGCAGTCCCCCGGGACAGGGCAATCAGCCCCAGCATTTT
TRBJ2-1 | . | . | TRBV5-1 | CASSLSGSAYNEQFF | TGCGCCAGCTCCCTGTCCGGGTCTGCCTACAATGAGCAGTTCTTC
TRBJ1-5 | . | . | TRBV30 | CAWSADGINQPQHF | TGTGCCTGGAGTGCCGATGGCATAAATCAGCCCCAGCATTTT
TRBJ2-2 | . | . | TRBV25-1 | CASSDGPTTGELFF | TGTGCCAGCAGTGATGGGCCGACCACCGGGGAGCTGTTTTTT
TRBJ1-1 | . | . | TRBV6-1 | CASSEGAGRYTEAFF | TGTGCCAGCAGTGAAGGCGCAGGGAGGTACACTGAAGCTTTCTTT
TRBJ1-2 | few | TRBD1 | TRBV28 | CASGTGGSYGYTF | TGTGCCAGCGGGACAGGGGGAAGCTATGGCTACACCTTC
TRBJ2-1 | . | TRBD2 | TRBV7-9 | CASTLAGVYNEQFF | TGTGCCAGCACCTTAGCGGGAGTTTACAATGAGCAGTTCTTC
TRBJ2-1 | . | . | TRBV5-6 | CASSLEGLDEQFF | TGTGCCAGCAGCTTGGAGGGGTTGGATGAGCAGTTCTTC
TRBJ2-7 | once | TRBD2 | TRBV11-2 | CASSLVGGGAYEQYF | TGTGCCAGCAGCTTAGTCGGCGGGGGAGCCTACGAGCAGTACTTC
TRBJ2-7 | . | . | TRBV7-8 | CASSLPGTEQYF | TGTGCCAGCAGCTTACCGGGGACTGAGCAGTACTTC
TRBJ1-2 | . | . | TRBV18 | CASSPVRDFYGYTF | TGTGCCAGCTCACCAGTCCGGGACTTCTATGGCTACACCTTC
TRBJ2-7 | . | . | TRBV5-1 | CASSFNRAYYEQYF | TGCGCCAGCAGCTTCAACAGGGCCTACTACGAGCAGTACTTC
TRBJ1-2 | . | . | TRBV13 | CASSSEGGVGYTF | TGTGCCAGCAGCTCCGAGGGGGGGGTTGGCTACACCTTC
TRBJ1-6 | . | . | TRBV19 | CASSISSGDSYNSPLHF | TGTGCCAGTAGTATTTCCTCAGGTGATTCCTATAATTCACCCCTCCACTTT
TRBJ2-3 | once | . | TRBV5-1 | CASSSGGEADTQYF | TGCGCCAGCAGCTCCGGGGGTGAGGCAGATACGCAGTATTTT
TRBJ2-7 | . | TRBD1 | TRBV18 | CASSPKQGGFKDEQYF | TGTGCCAGCTCACCAAAACAGGGGGGTTTTAAGGACGAGCAGTACTTC
TRBJ2-1 | once | TRBD2 | TRBV4-2 | CASSLTSGNDNEQFF | TGTGCCAGCAGCCTGACTAGCGGGAATGACAATGAGCAGTTCTTC
TRBJ2-2 | few | TRBD1 | TRBV5-1 | CASSLEPITGGPDTGELFF | TGCGCCAGCAGCTTGGAGCCAATAACAGGGGGCCCCGACACCGGGGAGCTGTTTTTT
TRBJ1-4 | . | TRBD1 | TRBV30 | CAWSQGTPGTNEKLFF | TGTGCCTGGTCACAGGGGACGCCCGGAACTAATGAAAAACTGTTTTTT
TRBJ1-6 | few | TRBD1 | TRBV27 | CASQRSQGFNSPLHF | TGTGCCAGCCAACGTTCACAGGGGTTCAATTCACCCCTCCACTTT
TRBJ2-7 | . | . | TRBV28 | CASRGASGSYEQYF | TGTGCCAGCAGGGGGGCCTCGGGGTCCTACGAGCAGTACTTC
TRBJ1-3 | . | . | TRBV18 | CASSPPSSSGNTIYF | TGTGCCAGCTCACCACCATCGAGCTCTGGAAACACCATATATTTT
TRBJ2-2 | . | TRBD2 | TRBV30 | CAWSKGLAATGELFF | TGTGCCTGGAGTAAGGGACTAGCCGCTACCGGGGAGCTGTTTTTT
TRBJ2-7 | . | TRBD2 | TRBV24-1 | CATSDRLAGSSYEQYF | TGTGCCACCAGTGACCGACTAGCGGGTAGCTCCTACGAGCAGTACTTC
TRBJ2-7 | . | TRBD1 | TRBV3-1/TRBV3-2 | CASSLGQAPSYEQYF | TGTGCCAGCAGCCTGGGACAGGCTCCTTCCTACGAGCAGTACTTC
TRBJ1-3 | . | . | TRBV5-6 | CASSLEGVSGNTIYF | TGTGCCAGCAGCTTGGAAGGGGTTTCGGGAAACACCATATATTTT
TRBJ1-2 | . | . | TRBV9 | CASSVGGSGYGYTF | TGTGCCAGCAGCGTAGGGGGCTCAGGGTATGGCTACACCTTC